The TCR beta chain under discussion was sequenced for a study of blood T cell repertoires in COVID-19 (TCRdb year 2020). Describing the broader study: Samples from collaborators originated in the United States, Italy and Spain and spanned both the acute and convalescent phases of COVID-19. The material from the prospective study consisted of cDNA or gDNA derived from T cells, B-cell-depleted T cells, or PBMCs. Subjects who had been exposed to COVID-19, were actively infected with it, or had recovered from it provided the deeply sampled blood TCRbeta repertoires that made up the dataset. The repertoires were released in a freely available public database meant as a resource for research on the immune response to SARS-CoV-2. The samples were drawn from two sources: the first 160 participants of the ongoing ImmuneRACE study, and fewer than 1,500 subjects contributed by 6 global collaborators. Nearly every sample came with metadata listing a de-identified subject ID, COVID-19 status, age in years and sex. Where HLA class I and class II types were available, the types were taken from metadata supplied by the sample provider, not from assay-based typing. On the study overall, not on this receptor specifically: How much clinical and demographic metadata was included differed by source and by participant, and the metadata was provided uncurated.

Each collaborating institution followed its own protocols to collect whole blood in K2EDTA tubes. For TCRbeta analysis, collaborators shipped samples in one of three forms: frozen whole blood, isolated PBMCs, or DNA extracted from either of those sample types. As for this clone: No antigen is known for it. Nothing much larger sits one base from this clone, and base qualities are not available.

TCRbeta CDR3 regions were amplified from genomic DNA using the immunoSEQ Assay, a bias-controlled multiplex PCR. The authors' analysis ran thus. Within the assay, amplification of reference gene primers was used to estimate how many nucleated cells each sample contained. Sequence reads were collapsed and filtered to measure the absolute abundance of every unique TCRbeta CDR3 rearrangement. For each sample, productive Simpson clonality was calculated as the square root of Simpson's diversity index across productive rearrangements. TCRdb re-hosts the immuneACCESS table, in-frame sequences only. Its copies lack some clones; in the studies checked, an unresolved V gene accounts for under half of them, and the cause for the rest is not known. That table furnishes V, J and clone size, whereas the DNA furnished D and trimming. Across this sample there are approximately 69,000 clones, with around three quarters seen only once. Approximately 16% of the sample comes from the top ten.

Sample: peripheral blood. This TCR was recovered from a man between 60 and 75 years old with acute or convalescent COVID-19.

The nucleotide sequence is TGCGCCAGCAGCTTGTTTCTCGGGCAGGGAAGCGGAAACACCATATATTTT. This sequence encodes CASSLFLGQGSGNTIYF. The chain is encoded by TRBV5-1 joined to TRBJ1-3; possibly the D gene is TRBD1, per 5 matching bases. V is reduced by 1 base and J by 4 bases, leaving a spacing of 18 bases between them. The CDR3 goes from the cysteine to the phenylalanine over 17 residues. Only CDR3 DNA remains: 51 bases, in frame from the first base. From a lookup of the germline V gene, CDR1 and CDR2 are SGHRS and YFSETQ.